These 21 T cell receptor beta chains were all obtained from the same sample, sequenced in a study of OX40 agonist ivuxolimab in advanced cancers. The protocol was immunoSEQ multiplex PCR, while the TCRdb copy is restricted to in-frame clones and leaves out a portion. The sample shows 35,000 to 50,000 clones, about 88% of them seen only once. The sample was CD4+ or CD8+ T cells sorted from blood, taken in a trial of the OX40 agonist ivuxolimab. The receptors were gathered from an adult with an advanced solid tumor such as melanoma, head and neck, liver or kidney cancer.

The chain links TRBV5-1 to TRBJ2-2, with D tentatively TRBD1 or TRBD2 (5 bases each). This CDR3 has 15 amino acids. V was clipped by 4 bases and J by 7 bases, with 17 bases between them. The germline V gene has CDR1 SGHRS and CDR2 YFSETQ. CDR3 coding DNA: TGCGCCAGCAGCCCCTATTTTAGGGGAGTCGGGGAGCTGTTTTTT. This sequence encodes CASSPYFRGVGELFF.

The V call is TRBV28, the J call TRBJ2-5; 8 bases fit TRBD2. With 3 bases clipped from V and 4 bases from J, the junction kept 4 bases outside the gene matches. The CDR3 runs 14 residues. Looked up from germline, CDR1 is MDHEN and CDR2 is SYDVKM. The CDR3 loop reads CASSFPRGGETQYF. As DNA, the CDR3 is TGTGCCAGCAGTTTCCCCCGGGGGGGAGAGACCCAGTACTTC.

CDR3 protein: CASSYRLTAYEQYF. The CDR3 nucleotides are TGTGCCAGCAGTTATCGACTGACAGCCTACGAGCAGTACTTC. This chain links TRBV6-5 with TRBJ2-7; TRBD1 might be the D (5 bases). The length of the CDR3 is 14 residues. The germline V gene has CDR1 MNHEY and CDR2 SVGAGI. V shed 3 bases and J shed 2 bases, with 11 bases lying between them.

The chain couples TRBV5-1 to TRBJ2-3, with D tentatively TRBD1 or TRBD2 (5 bases each). V was shortened by 7 bases and J by 0 bases, with 24 bases between the two germline ends. There are 18 residues in the CDR3. CDR1 and CDR2 from the germline V gene are SGHRS and YFSETQ. This CDR3 is CASFREGPLHSSTDTQYF. In DNA form, the CDR3 reads TGCGCCAGCTTTAGAGAGGGGCCCCTGCATTCTAGCACAGATACGCAGTATTTT. Looking up the rest from reference TRBV5-1 and TRBJ2-3 gives the full variable domain: KAGVTQTPRYLIKTRGQQVTLSCSPISGHRSVSWYQQTPGQGLQFLFEYFSETQRNKGNFPGRFSGRQFSNSRSEMNVSTLELGDSALYLCASFREGPLHSSTDTQYFGPGTRLTVL.

This sequence joins TRBV13 and TRBJ2-7; TRBD1 is a possible D gene (6 bases). The CDR3 is 14 amino acids. Germline V gene lookup returns CDR1 PRHDT and CDR2 FYEKMQ (reference sequence). Trimming removed 5 bases at V and 2 bases at J, with 13 bases between. In DNA form, the CDR3 reads TGTGCCAGCAGCCCCACAGGGATAGCCTACGAGCAGTACTTC. Protein sequence: CASSPTGIAYEQYF.

The J gene is TRBJ1-5, the V gene TRBV28, with D perhaps TRBD1 (6 bases). The germline V gene encodes CDR1 MDHEN and CDR2 SYDVKM. The CDR3 loop spans 14 amino acids. V lost 6 bases and J lost 5, with 14 bases in between. CDR3 in amino acids: CASRGGLRDQPQHF. CDR3 in DNA: TGTGCCAGCAGGGGGGGCCTAAGGGATCAGCCCCAGCATTTT.

The genes are TRBV5-1 and TRBJ2-1, with D unresolved. Germline assignment: CDR1 SGHRS and CDR2 YFSETQ. Trimming removed 0 bases from V and 0 bases from J, with 10 bases in between. The CDR3 is made up of 16 amino acids. The CDR3 DNA reads as TGCGCCAGCAGCTTGGACCAGGCAAGCTCCTACAATGAGCAGTTCTTC. Protein: CASSLDQASSYNEQFF.

This chain connects TRBV11-3 to TRBJ2-3; the D is unclear. Germline-derived CDR1 and CDR2 are SGHNT and YENEEA. The length of the CDR3 is 14 residues. V gave up 5 bases and J gave up 0 bases, with 9 bases separating them. CDR3 amino acids: CASSAGISTDTQYF. CDR3 DNA sequence: TGTGCCAGCAGCGCAGGCATCAGCACAGATACGCAGTATTTT. Variable domain in full (rest from reference TRBV11-3 and TRBJ2-3): EAGVVQSPRYKIIEKKQPVAFWCNPISGHNTLYWYLQNLGQGPELLIRYENEEAVDDSQLPKDRFSAERLKGVDSTLKIQPAELGDSAVYLCASSAGISTDTQYFGPGTRLTVL.

This chain joins TRBV6-1 and TRBJ2-6; perhaps TRBD2 as D (5 bases). Germline V gene sequence: CDR1 MNHNS, CDR2 SASEGT. The CDR3 is made up of 17 amino acids. V lost 4 bases and J 0 bases, leaving 13 bases between the germline ends. DNA of the CDR3: TGTGCCAGCAGTGGCCATAGGAGGACCTCTGGGGCCAACGTCCTGACTTTC. It translates to CASSGHRRTSGANVLTF.

The rearrangement uses TRBV5-5 and TRBJ2-5; no clear D. Between the trimmed V and J ends, which lost 9 bases and 4 bases, there was a span of 22 bases. Germline CDR1 and CDR2: SGHKS and YYEKEE (reference sequence). This CDR3 is 15 amino acids long. The CDR3 sequence is CATRTSLRVRETQYF. CDR3 DNA: TGTGCCACCCGAACATCCCTACGCGTGAGAGAGACCCAGTACTTC.

The gene calls are TRBV28 and TRBJ1-6; D might be TRBD1 (5 bases). CDR1 MDHEN and CDR2 SYDVKM come from the germline V gene. V lost 8 bases, J lost 10 bases, and 18 bases lay in between. This CDR3 is built from 14 residues. In nucleotides, the CDR3 is TGTGCCAGCGGATCCCCAGGGAGGGAATCACCCCTCCACTTT. Amino acids: CASGSPGRESPLHF.

The chain is built from TRBV5-4 and TRBJ2-1; TRBD1 matches at 8 bases. Trimming at V came to 4 bases and at J to 10 bases, leaving 4 bases not matched to a gene. The germline CDR1 and CDR2 sequences are SGHNT and YYREEE (reference sequence). The CDR3 sequence is 12 residues long. Written as DNA, the CDR3 is TGTGCCAGCAGCGACCGGGACAGGGAGCAGTTCTTC. Its protein product is CASSDRDREQFF.

This clone was detected a few times. The chain links TRBV30 to TRBJ1-5, with no clear D. Per the germline V gene, CDR1 is GTSNPN and CDR2 is SVGIG (reference sequence). The CDR3 runs to 13 residues. Trimming cost V 2 bases and J 2 bases, with 7 bases left between them. The CDR3 region has the DNA TGTGCCTGGAGTCGTAGCGGCAATCAGCCCCAGCATTTT. Protein product: CAWSRSGNQPQHF.

The V and J genes are TRBV9 and TRBJ2-1; 12 nucleotides line up with TRBD2. The germline gives CDR1 SGDLS, CDR2 YYNGEE. This CDR3 region has 14 residues. The trim removed 8 bases at V and 4 bases at J, leaving 4 bases unmatched. In DNA form, the CDR3 reads TGTGCCAGTGGAACTAGCGGGGGGTACAATGAGCAGTTCTTC. This sequence encodes CASGTSGGYNEQFF.

There are a few counts of this clone. The chain joins TRBV27 to TRBJ2-3, with D possibly called TRBD1 or TRBD2 (5 bases each). CDR3 length: 13 residues. Germline V CDR1 and CDR2: MNHEY, SMNVEV (reference sequence). V was pared by 4 bases and J by 4 bases, with 9 bases between. CDR3 nucleotides: TGTGCCAGCAGTTCGGGGACGGCAGATACGCAGTATTTT. It codes for CASSSGTADTQYF.

This clone was seen a handful of times. The genes are TRBV18 and TRBJ2-7, with 12 bases that match TRBD2. This CDR3 is 16 amino acids long. Germline CDR1 KGHSH, CDR2 LQKENI. After removal of 6 bases from V and 5 bases from J, the junction contained 11 bases not matched to a gene. CDR3 residues: CASSLALAGGRDEQYF. The CDR3, as DNA: TGTGCCAGCTCCTTAGCACTAGCGGGGGGAAGGGACGAGCAGTACTTC.

The rearrangement uses TRBV6-1 and TRBJ1-6, with D unclear. CDR1 is MNHNS, CDR2 SASEGT, per germline. Between the trimmed V and J ends, which lost 6 bases and 8 bases, there was a span of 8 bases. The CDR3 has 12 amino acids. CDR3 in amino acids: CASSQPDSPLHF. CDR3 nucleotides: TGTGCCAGCAGCCAACCTGATTCACCCCTCCACTTT.

A single count supports this clone. The chain employs TRBV5-8 and TRBJ2-2; tentatively, D is TRBD2 (6 bases). Trimming cost V 4 bases and J 4 bases, with 20 bases left between them. The CDR3 spans 17 residues. CDR1 is SGHTS, CDR2 YDEGEE, per germline. Here the CDR3 DNA reads TGTGCCAGCAGCCCATACCGCGGGGCGGCTCTCACCGGGGAGCTGTTTTTT. Amino acid sequence: CASSPYRGAALTGELFF.

J is TRBJ2-7 and V is TRBV5-1; no clear D. V lost 1 base and J 2 bases, leaving 16 bases between the germline ends. The CDR3 has 16 amino acids. Germline CDR1 SGHRS, CDR2 YFSETQ. CDR3: CASSLTGPSLTYEQYF. CDR3 bases: TGCGCCAGCAGCTTGACCGGACCCAGCCTAACCTACGAGCAGTACTTC.

This clone was seen a single time. The chain couples TRBV14 to TRBJ1-1; the match to TRBD1 covers 7 bases. The germline V gene encodes CDR1 SGHDN and CDR2 FVKESK. The CDR3 extends over 15 amino acids. After removal of 6 bases from V and 6 bases from J, the junction contained 13 bases not matched to a gene. The chain's CDR3 is CASRLTGASISEAFF. In nucleotides, the CDR3 is TGTGCCAGCAGGCTTACAGGGGCCTCAATCTCTGAAGCTTTCTTT.

The CDR3 DNA reads TGTGCCAGCAGCCCGAAGTCTGCCTACGAGCAGTACTTC. It codes for CASSPKSAYEQYF. The V and J genes are TRBV6-6 and TRBJ2-7; D is undetermined. V lost 6 bases to trimming and J lost 2 bases, with 11 bases between them. The CDR3 has 13 amino acids. The germline gives CDR1 MNHNY, CDR2 SVGAGI (reference sequence).